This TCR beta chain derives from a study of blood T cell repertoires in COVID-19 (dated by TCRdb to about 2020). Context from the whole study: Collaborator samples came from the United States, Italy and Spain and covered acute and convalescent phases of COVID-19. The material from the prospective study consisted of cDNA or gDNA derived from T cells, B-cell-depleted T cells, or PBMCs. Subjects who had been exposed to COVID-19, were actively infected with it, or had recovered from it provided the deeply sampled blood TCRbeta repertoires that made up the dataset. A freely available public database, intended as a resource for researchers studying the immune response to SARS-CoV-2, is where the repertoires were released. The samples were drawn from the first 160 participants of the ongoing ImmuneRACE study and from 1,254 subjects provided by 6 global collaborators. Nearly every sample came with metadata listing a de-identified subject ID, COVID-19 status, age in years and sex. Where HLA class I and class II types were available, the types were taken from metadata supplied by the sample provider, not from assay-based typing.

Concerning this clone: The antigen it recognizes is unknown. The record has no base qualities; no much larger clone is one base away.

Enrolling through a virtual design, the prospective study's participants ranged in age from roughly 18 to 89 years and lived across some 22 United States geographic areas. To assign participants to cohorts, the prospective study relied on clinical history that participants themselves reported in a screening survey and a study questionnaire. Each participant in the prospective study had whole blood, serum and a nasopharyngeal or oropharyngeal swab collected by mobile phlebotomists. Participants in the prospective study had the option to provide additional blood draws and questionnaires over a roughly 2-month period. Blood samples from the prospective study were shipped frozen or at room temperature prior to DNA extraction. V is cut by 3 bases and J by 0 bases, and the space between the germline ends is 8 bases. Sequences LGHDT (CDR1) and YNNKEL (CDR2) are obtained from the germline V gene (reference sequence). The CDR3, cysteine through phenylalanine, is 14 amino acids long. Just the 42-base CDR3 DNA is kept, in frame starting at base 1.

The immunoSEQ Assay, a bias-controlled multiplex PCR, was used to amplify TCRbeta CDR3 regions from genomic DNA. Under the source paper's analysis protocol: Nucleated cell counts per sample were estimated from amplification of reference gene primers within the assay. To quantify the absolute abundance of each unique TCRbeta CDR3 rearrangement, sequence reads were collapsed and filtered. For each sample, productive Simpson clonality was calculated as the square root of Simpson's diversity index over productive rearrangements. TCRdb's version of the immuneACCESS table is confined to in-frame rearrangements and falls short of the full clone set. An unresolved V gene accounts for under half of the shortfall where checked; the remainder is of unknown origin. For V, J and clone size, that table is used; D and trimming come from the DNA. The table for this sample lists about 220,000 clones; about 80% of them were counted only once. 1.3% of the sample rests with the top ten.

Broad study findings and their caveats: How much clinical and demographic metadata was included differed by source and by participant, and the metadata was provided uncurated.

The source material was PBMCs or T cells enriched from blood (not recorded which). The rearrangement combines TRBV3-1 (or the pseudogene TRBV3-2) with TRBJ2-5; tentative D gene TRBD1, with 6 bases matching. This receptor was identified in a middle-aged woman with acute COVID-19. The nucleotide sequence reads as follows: TGTGCCAGCAGCCAGGGACACAACCAAGAGACCCAGTACTTC. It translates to CASSQGHNQETQYF.